This entry is about one TCR beta chain. From germline, CDR1 is SGHNT and CDR2 YENEEA. This CDR3 spans 15 amino acids. V gave up 5 bases and J gave up 3 bases; unmatched junction bases: 6. Repertoires were generated with immunoSEQ multiplex PCR, while TCRdb's copy carries only in-frame clones and drops some. The repertoire includes 65,000 to 95,000 clones, 86% of them detected once, and about 5% sits in the top ten. These data come from a study of technical replicates of blood from several donors. The sample taken for sequencing was PBMCs. This TCR was recovered from a human donor in good health. Some clones in this sample may be carry-over from other donors' samples. The V call is TRBV11-3, the J call TRBJ2-2; 7 bases align to TRBD1. As DNA, the CDR3 is TGTGCCAGCAGCCATCGGGACAGAGACACCGGGGAGCTGTTTTTT. Encoded protein: CASSHRDRDTGELFF.